The clone carrying this T cell receptor (beta chain) has a single count. The entry originates in a study of blood T cell repertoires in COVID-19. Turning to the study itself: The origin of the acute and convalescent COVID-19 samples was the United States, Italy and Spain. In each case, the material was cDNA or gDNA derived from T cells, B-cell-depleted T cells, or PBMCs.

CDR1 and CDR2 (germline): SGHRS, YFSETQ. The CDR3 runs 14 residues. Germline trimming cut 2 bases from V and 5 bases from J; bases unmatched to any gene: 4. In the study's own analysis: Reference gene primer amplification gave estimated nucleated cell counts. Profiled with immunoSEQ multiplex PCR; TCRdb holds only in-frame clones, not every one. That table supplies the V and J calls and clone size; D and trimming were determined from the DNA. The data hold fewer than 250,000 clones, with 86% observed a single time. The sample comprised peripheral blood. V gene TRBV5-1 combines with J gene TRBJ2-3; 8 bases are a match to TRBD1. The receptor's source is a woman aged 60 to 75 who had recovered from COVID-19. In DNA, the CDR3 is TGCGCCAGCAGCTTCGGACAGGGCGTAGATACGCAGTATTTT. Protein: CASSFGQGVDTQYF.